This section outlines one T cell receptor (beta chain) sequence together with its context. This sample was taken from a study of blood T cell repertoires in COVID-19. Looking at the study overall: Sites in the United States, Italy and Spain provided acute and convalescent COVID-19 samples. In each case, the material was cDNA or gDNA derived from T cells, B-cell-depleted T cells, or PBMCs.

Produced via immunoSEQ multiplex PCR; TCRdb's table is partial and in-frame only. The repertoire includes about 230,000 clones, 81% of them detected once, and approximately 8% sits in the top ten. Germline V gives CDR1 SGHTA, CDR2 FQGNSA. This CDR3 spans 15 amino acids. With V trimmed by 6 bases and J by 8 bases, 10 bases remained unmatched. This sequence was found in a woman older than 75 with acute or convalescent COVID-19. The J gene is TRBJ2-1, the V gene TRBV7-2; 10 bases fit TRBD2. Source material: peripheral blood. CDR3 region: CASRVQSGGADEQFF. The CDR3 region has the DNA TGTGCCAGCAGGGTCCAGAGCGGGGGGGCGGATGAGCAGTTCTTC.